The clone carrying this T cell receptor (beta chain) was found a few times. Method: immunoSEQ multiplex PCR; TCRdb's copy keeps in-frame clones and lacks some. The sample has roughly 140,000 clones, under 90% seen once. This specimen comes from a study of blood T cell repertoires in COVID-19. Study information: Specimens from acute and convalescent COVID-19 originated in the United States, Italy and Spain.

The V and J ends lost 6 bases and 9 bases respectively, with 15 bases between them. Germline V gives CDR1 MNHEY, CDR2 SVGAGI. There are 12 residues in the CDR3. Sequenced: peripheral blood. The receptor comes from a woman at least 80 years old in a cohort sampled during active or convalescent COVID-19. This sequence joins TRBV6-5 and TRBJ2-7; D is perhaps TRBD2 (5 bases). The CDR3 DNA follows: TGTGCCAGCAGCCAGGATAGTGGAGGGCAGTACGTC. It translates to CASSQDSGGQYV.